This entry describes one T cell receptor (beta chain). The antigen is undetermined. This table comes from immunoSEQ multiplex PCR, and its TCRdb copy is limited to in-frame clones, with some not included. The table has 170,000 or so clones, over 80% seen once. The data derive from a study of T cell responses to AZD1222 COVID-19 vaccine. Study-level results: The number of AZD1222 recipients seropositive at baseline was only six. White British donors predominated, females outnumbered males, and clonal diversity was possibly underestimated. Increases in Spike-specific TCR breadth and depth were seen after two AZD1222 doses.

The CDR3 length is 13 residues. CDR1 and CDR2 from the germline V gene are SGHTA and FQGNSA. V was clipped by 6 bases and J by 13 bases, with 21 bases between them. This sequence was found in an adult who received the MenACWY meningococcal vaccine as a control. The rearrangement joins TRBV7-2 to TRBJ1-1; no reliable D call. The specimen comprised peripheral blood, sampled 28 days after the second dose of the MenACWY control vaccine. CDR3 nucleotides: TGTGCCAGCAGTTACCCTGGGCGTATGTTCGGTTTCTTT. It translates to CASSYPGRMFGFF.